One and the same sample provided the 15 T cell receptor beta chains below, sequenced in a study of OX40 agonist ivuxolimab in advanced cancers. Profiled with immunoSEQ multiplex PCR; TCRdb holds only in-frame clones, not every one. The table includes about 67,000 clones, 85% to 90% detected once. Sequences were derived from CD4+ or CD8+ T cells sorted from blood, sampled in a trial of the OX40 agonist ivuxolimab. The origin of the receptors is an adult with an advanced solid tumor such as melanoma, head and neck, liver or kidney cancer.

The V and J genes are TRBV4-3 and TRBJ2-1; TRBD1 or TRBD2 may be the D gene (5 bases each). The length of the CDR3 is 14 residues. The V and J ends lost 4 bases and 8 bases respectively, with 15 bases between them. From germline, CDR1 is LGHNA and CDR2 YSLEER. This CDR3 is CASSPTARGDEQFF. CDR3 DNA sequence: TGCGCCAGCAGCCCAACGGCCCGGGGCGATGAGCAGTTCTTC.

This clone was recorded only once. V usage is TRBV19 and J usage is TRBJ1-3; the D gene is possibly TRBD1 (6 bases). Germline V gives CDR1 LNHDA, CDR2 SQIVND (reference sequence). Trimming pared 5 bases from V and 1 base from J, leaving 15 bases between. The CDR3 is 16 residues long. CDR3 protein: CASSLQPQGSGNTIYF. CDR3 bases: TGTGCCAGTAGTCTTCAGCCTCAGGGGTCTGGAAACACCATATATTTT.

The genes are TRBV11-3 and TRBJ2-6; 7 bases agree with TRBD2. This CDR3 has 18 amino acids. V lost 5 bases to trimming and J lost 0 bases; unmatched junction nucleotides: 10. In germline, CDR1 is SGHNT, CDR2 YENEEA. The CDR3 region has the DNA TGTGCCAGCAGCCAGCGGGACGTACTCCACTCTGGGGCCAACGTCCTGACTTTC. It codes for CASSQRDVLHSGANVLTF.

The rearrangement links TRBV30 to TRBJ2-1, with TRBD1 identical over 7 bases. This CDR3 spans 14 amino acids. The V segment lost 4 bases and the J segment 7 bases; nucleotides outside the gene matches: 10. Looked up from germline, CDR1 is GTSNPN and CDR2 is SVGIG (reference sequence). CDR3 sequence (DNA): TGTGCCTGGACCACAAAACAGGGGTGGAATGAGCAGTTCTTC. Encoded protein: CAWTTKQGWNEQFF.

The rearrangement uses TRBV2 and TRBJ1-5; TRBD1 aligns across 8 bases. Looked up from germline, CDR1 is SNHLY and CDR2 is FYNNEI. This CDR3 has 15 amino acids. The trim removed 4 bases at V and 1 base at J, leaving 3 bases unmatched. CDR3 sequence reads: CASSVQGVSNQPQHF. In DNA, the CDR3 is TGTGCCAGCAGTGTACAGGGGGTAAGCAATCAGCCCCAGCATTTT.

The rearrangement links TRBV9 to TRBJ1-3; the D is unclear. The V end was cut by 0 bases, the J end by 4 bases, with 11 bases between. Germline CDR1 is SGDLS and CDR2 is YYNGEE. This CDR3 spans 15 amino acids. As DNA, the CDR3 is TGTGCCAGCAGCGTAGAGGGTGGAAGAGGAAACACCATATATTTT. Protein: CASSVEGGRGNTIYF.

The chain has TRBV6-1 and TRBJ2-5; 7 positions match TRBD2. Trimming cost V 1 base and J 2 bases; bases outside gene matches: 19. In germline, CDR1 is MNHNS, CDR2 SASEGT. The CDR3 totals 20 residues. In DNA form, the CDR3 reads TGTGCCAGCAGTGAAGAAGAGGGACTAAAGTTGTTTCTAGCTCAAGAGACCCAGTACTTC. It specifies CASSEEEGLKLFLAQETQYF.

Only a few counts were recorded for this clone. A junction boundary mismatches the germline segment, possibly from a read error. The chain recombines TRBV7-9 with TRBJ2-1; possible D gene TRBD1, 6 bases. CDR3 length: 16 residues. The germline V gene has CDR1 SEHNR and CDR2 FQNEAQ (reference sequence). Here the CDR3 reads CASSSPNRASHNEQFF. CDR3 DNA sequence: TGTGCCAGCAGCTCCCCGAACAGGGCCTCCCACAATGAGCAGTTCTTC. Using reference TRBV7-9 and TRBJ2-1 for the parts outside the CDR3, the full variable domain is DTGVSQNPRHKITKRGQNVTFRCDPISEHNRLYWYRQTLGQGPEFLTYFQNEAQLEKSRLLSDRFSAERPKGSFSTLEIQRTEQGDSAMYLCASSSPNRASHNEQFFGPGTRLTVL.

The chain's CDR3 is CASSEVGTGYNEQYF. The CDR3 DNA reads TGTGCCAGCAGTGAAGTGGGGACAGGATACAACGAGCAGTACTTC. The chain is built from TRBV6-1 and TRBJ2-7; 8 nucleotides line up with TRBD1. The J segment lost 5 bases and the V segment lost 1 base, leaving 7 bases of the junction unmatched. This CDR3 contains 15 residues. The germline V gene has CDR1 MNHNS and CDR2 SASEGT.

This sequence joins TRBV25-1 and TRBJ2-3, with D tentatively TRBD1 (6 bases). This CDR3 region has 17 residues. Germline values: CDR1 MGHDK, CDR2 SYGVNS. The V and J ends lost 1 base and 2 bases respectively, with 16 bases between them. The CDR3 protein is CASSEFGQSPSTDTQYF. Written as DNA, the CDR3 is TGTGCCAGCAGTGAATTTGGACAGTCCCCCTCCACAGATACGCAGTATTTT.

This clone occurred once. One junction end disagrees with the germline gene, perhaps due to a read error. The V call is TRBV4-3, the J call TRBJ1-1; 7 bases match TRBD1. CDR1 and CDR2 (germline): LGHNA, YSLEER. The CDR3 runs 14 residues. The CDR3 loop is CASSQVTGNPEAFF. CDR3 in DNA: TGCGCCAGCAGCCAAGTGACAGGGAACCCTGAAGCTTTCTTT.

The chain carries TRBV9 and TRBJ2-7; tentative D call: TRBD2 (7 bases). V was cut by 3 bases and J by 2 bases, with 15 bases left in between. CDR3 length: 15 amino acids. From germline, CDR1 is SGDLS and CDR2 YYNGEE. Here the CDR3 DNA reads TGTGCCAGCAGCGGAGGGGGGGGCCCTGCCTACGAGCAGTACTTC. It translates to CASSGGGGPAYEQYF.

The chain has TRBV6-1 and TRBJ1-2; 8 bases agree with TRBD1. The CDR3 spans 13 residues. Unmatched junction bases numbered 3, after V lost 3 bases and J lost 6 bases. Germline V gives CDR1 MNHNS, CDR2 SASEGT. The DNA of the CDR3 is TGTGCCAGCAGTGATTCAGGGGGCAATGGCTACACCTTC. Translating it yields CASSDSGGNGYTF.

The chain joins TRBV10-2 to TRBJ2-1, with D tentatively TRBD2 (5 bases). The CDR3 loop spans 12 amino acids. The V and J ends lost 0 bases and 10 bases respectively, with 7 bases between them. Looked up from germline, CDR1 is WSHSY and CDR2 is SAAADI. CDR3 DNA: TGCGCCAGCAGTGAGTCGAAGCGGGAGCAGTTCTTC. The encoded protein is CASSESKREQFF.

The genes are TRBV27 and TRBJ2-1, with no clear D. Germline V gene sequence: CDR1 MNHEY, CDR2 SMNVEV (reference sequence). The V gene lost 4 bases and the J gene lost 10 bases, with 23 bases spanning the gap. This CDR3 spans 16 amino acids. The CDR3 loop reads CASSSMALTIGSEQFF. CDR3 nucleotides: TGTGCCAGCAGTTCTATGGCCCTGACGATCGGCTCAGAGCAGTTCTTC.